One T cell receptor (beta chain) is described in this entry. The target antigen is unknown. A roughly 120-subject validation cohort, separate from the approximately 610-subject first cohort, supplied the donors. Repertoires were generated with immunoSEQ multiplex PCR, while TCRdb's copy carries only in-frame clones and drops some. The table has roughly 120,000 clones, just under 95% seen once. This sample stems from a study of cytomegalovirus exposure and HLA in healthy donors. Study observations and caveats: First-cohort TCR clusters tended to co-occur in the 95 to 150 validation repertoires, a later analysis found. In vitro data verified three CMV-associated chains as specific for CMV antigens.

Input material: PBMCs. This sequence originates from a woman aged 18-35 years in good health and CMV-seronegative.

The CDR3 region is CASTLYESQPQHF. The CDR3 DNA reads TGTGCCAGCACCTTATATGAGAGTCAGCCCCAGCATTTT. V and J are TRBV27 and TRBJ1-5; D is uncertain. Per germline, CDR1 MNHEY and CDR2 SMNVEV (reference sequence). CDR3 length: 13 amino acids. Trimming cost V 7 bases and J 6 bases, with 13 bases left between them.